The 24 T cell receptor beta chains listed next were all sequenced from one sample in a study of blood T cell repertoires in COVID-19. Assay used: immunoSEQ multiplex PCR; TCRdb lists only in-frame clones, some missing. The sample contains hundreds of thousands of clones, around 84% of which appear only once. Sequenced sample: PBMCs or T cells enriched from blood (not recorded which). The receptors were gathered from a man in his thirties or forties with acute COVID-19.

The genes are TRBV7-9 and TRBJ1-5; 9 bases match TRBD1. Per germline, CDR1 SEHNR and CDR2 FQNEAQ (reference sequence). The length of the CDR3 is 15 residues. V lost 2 bases, J lost 5 bases, and 4 bases stayed unmatched. The CDR3 sequence: CASSLTGTGYQPQHF. The CDR3 DNA sequence: TGTGCCAGCAGCTTAACCGGGACAGGGTATCAGCCCCAGCATTTT. The whole variable domain, remainder taken from reference TRBV7-9 and TRBJ1-5, is DTGVSQNPRHKITKRGQNVTFRCDPISEHNRLYWYRQTLGQGPEFLTYFQNEAQLEKSRLLSDRFSAERPKGSFSTLEIQRTEQGDSAMYLCASSLTGTGYQPQHFGDGTRLSIL.

The chain joins TRBV30 to TRBJ1-2; 7 nucleotides match TRBD1. This CDR3 region has 13 residues. Trimming cost V 7 bases and J 5 bases; bases outside gene matches: 10. The germline V gene has CDR1 GTSNPN and CDR2 SVGIG (reference sequence). CDR3 nucleotide sequence: TGTGCCTCTACCCACATACAGGGGTATGGCTACACCTTC. Protein product: CASTHIQGYGYTF.

About this clone itself: Relative to the germline gene, one junction end is altered; a read error may explain this. V and J are TRBV10-3 and TRBJ1-2, with 7 bases identical to TRBD1. The germline V gene encodes CDR1 ENHRY and CDR2 SYGVKD. The CDR3 is made up of 13 amino acids. The CDR3 DNA reads as TGTGCCGTCAGTAACAGGGGAGACTATGGCTACACCTTC. Its translation is CAVSNRGDYGYTF.

The CDR3 loop is CASSPDRSVHGYTF. Written as DNA, the CDR3 is TGTGCCAGCAGTCCAGACAGGTCCGTTCATGGCTACACCTTC. The chain is built from TRBV6-5 and TRBJ1-2; D might be TRBD1 (6 bases). The V and J ends lost 5 bases and 6 bases respectively, with 16 bases between them. Germline V gives CDR1 MNHEY, CDR2 SVGAGI. The length of the CDR3 is 14 residues.

The chain combines TRBV19 with TRBJ2-5; D is perhaps TRBD1 (6 bases). V was pared by 6 bases and J by 5 bases, with 13 bases between. The CDR3 is 13 residues long. CDR1 is LNHDA and CDR2 is SQIVND in the germline V gene (reference sequence). The CDR3 protein is CASRPQGEETQYF. The CDR3 DNA is TGTGCCAGTAGGCCACAGGGAGAGGAGACCCAGTACTTC.

The chain is built from TRBV3-1 (or the pseudogene TRBV3-2) and TRBJ2-2; no definite D call. Germline CDR1 LGHDT, CDR2 YNNKEL (reference sequence). This CDR3 contains 12 residues. Trimming removed 1 base at V and 7 bases at J, with 4 bases between. The DNA for the CDR3 is TGTGCCAGCAGCCAAGGGCTCGGGGAGCTGTTTTTT. It translates to CASSQGLGELFF.

The genes are TRBV12-5 and TRBJ2-7, with 8 positions matching TRBD1. This CDR3 is built from 15 residues. V was pared by 4 bases and J by 4 bases, with 9 bases of the junction left unmatched. CDR1 is LGHNT and CDR2 is FRNRAP in the germline V gene. The CDR3 is CASGSVRDRLYEQYF. The CDR3 DNA sequence: TGTGCTAGTGGTTCGGTCCGGGACAGGTTATACGAGCAGTACTTC.

V gene TRBV9 combines with J gene TRBJ1-4, with D possibly being TRBD1 (6 bases). The V end was cut by 4 bases, the J end by 3 bases, with 13 bases between. There are 15 residues in the CDR3. Germline CDR1 SGDLS, CDR2 YYNGEE. The CDR3, as DNA: TGTGCCAGCAGCCCCCGACAGGTGCCTAATGAAAAACTGTTTTTT. This gives the protein CASSPRQVPNEKLFF.

The chain recombines TRBV28 with TRBJ2-7, with D possibly matching TRBD2 (5 bases). The ends were cut back, 5 bases at V and 0 bases at J, with 14 bases in the middle. Germline CDR1 and CDR2: MDHEN and SYDVKM. This CDR3 comprises 15 residues. The DNA for the CDR3 is TGTGCCAGCAGTCACGCGAGGGTTAGCTCCTACGAGCAGTACTTC. Amino acid sequence: CASSHARVSSYEQYF.

The V call is TRBV18, the J call TRBJ1-4; D remains ambiguous. Trimming left V 4 bases short and J 3 bases short, with 12 bases between. This CDR3 region has 15 residues. Germline V gives CDR1 KGHSH, CDR2 LQKENI. The CDR3 spells CASSLTAGANEKLFF. The CDR3 DNA reads as TGTGCCAGCTCACTAACTGCCGGGGCTAATGAAAAACTGTTTTTT. Full variable domain (rest looked up from reference TRBV18 and TRBJ1-4): NAGVMQNPRHLVRRRGQEARLRCSPMKGHSHVYWYRQLPEEGLKFMVYLQKENIIDESGMPKERFSAEFPKEGPSILRIQQVVRGDSAAYFCASSLTAGANEKLFFGSGTQLSVL.

The chain links TRBV5-1 to TRBJ1-3; no clear D gene. Per germline, CDR1 SGHRS and CDR2 YFSETQ. V lost 7 bases and J 0 bases, leaving 14 bases between the germline ends. CDR3 size: 15 residues. The CDR3 DNA reads TGCGCCAGCGCTGCACATGGGAGCTCTGGAAACACCATATATTTT. Protein sequence: CASAAHGSSGNTIYF.

V and J are TRBV25-1 and TRBJ2-3, with 8 nucleotides matching TRBD2. With 0 bases clipped from V and 14 bases from J, the junction kept 7 bases outside the gene matches. This CDR3 has 13 residues. Germline assignment: CDR1 MGHDK and CDR2 SYGVNS. The CDR3 loop reads CASSEYGGGSLYF. The CDR3 DNA reads as TGTGCCAGCAGTGAATACGGGGGGGGCTCCCTGTATTTT. Together with reference TRBV25-1 and TRBJ2-3, the CDR3 gives the full variable domain: EADIYQTPRYLVIGTGKKITLECSQTMGHDKMYWYQQDPGMELHLIHYSYGVNSTEKGDLSSESTVSRIRTEHFPLTLESARPSHTSQYLCASSEYGGGSLYFGPGTRLTVL.

This clone was found once. V gene TRBV28 combines with J gene TRBJ2-5; a weak D match, TRBD2 (6 bases). CDR1 and CDR2 from the germline V gene are MDHEN and SYDVKM. V dropped 7 bases and J dropped 9 bases, with 24 bases sitting between them. The CDR3 totals 15 residues. DNA for the CDR3: TGTGCCAGCATGGGACTCTCCGGGACGGTCCGATCCCAGTACTTC. It codes for CASMGLSGTVRSQYF.

This sequence joins TRBV30 and TRBJ1-1, with a tentative D call TRBD1 (5 bases). This CDR3 is 13 amino acids long. CDR1 is GTSNPN and CDR2 is SVGIG in the germline V gene (reference sequence). V was cut by 3 bases and J by 1 base, with 9 bases left in between. The CDR3 sequence: CAWRLRANTEAFF. CDR3 nucleotide sequence: TGTGCCTGGAGGCTCAGGGCGAACACTGAAGCTTTCTTT.

This clone showed up just a few times. The chain combines TRBV7-2 with TRBJ1-2, with D possibly being TRBD1 (6 bases). Germline V gives CDR1 SGHTA, CDR2 FQGNSA. V shed 2 bases and J shed 4 bases, with 11 bases lying between them. The CDR3 contains 14 residues. The CDR3 coding sequence is TGTGCCAGCAGCTTAAACACAGGGACCTATGGCTACACCTTC. The encoded protein is CASSLNTGTYGYTF.

Here the CDR3 reads CASSRGGGVLGEQYF. The CDR3 DNA follows: TGTGCCAGCAGTAGGGGAGGGGGAGTGCTAGGCGAGCAGTACTTC. This sequence joins TRBV5-4 and TRBJ2-7; tentative D call: TRBD2 (7 bases). Germline CDR1 reads SGHNT; CDR2 reads YYREEE (reference sequence). The length of the CDR3 is 15 residues. V lost 5 bases, J lost 6 bases, and 21 bases lay in between.

This clone was found a few times. The V and J genes are TRBV2 and TRBJ2-2; TRBD1 matches 10 bases. Germline values: CDR1 SNHLY, CDR2 FYNNEI. This CDR3 region has 14 residues. Unmatched junction bases numbered 4, after V lost 9 bases and J lost 3 bases. The CDR3 loop reads CARRGTGDTGELFF. The DNA of the CDR3 is TGTGCCAGGCGAGGGACAGGGGACACCGGGGAGCTGTTTTTT.

The chain is built from TRBV3-1 (or the pseudogene TRBV3-2) and TRBJ1-3; D gene ambiguous. CDR3 length: 15 residues. V dropped 3 bases and J dropped 2 bases, with 11 bases sitting between them. The germline V gene encodes CDR1 LGHDT and CDR2 YNNKEL (reference sequence). The CDR3 loop is CASSQAAGPGNTIYF. The CDR3 coding sequence is TGTGCCAGCAGCCAGGCAGCGGGTCCTGGAAACACCATATATTTT.

This chain links TRBV5-6 with TRBJ2-4, with D possibly TRBD2 on 6 matching bases. Germline values: CDR1 SGHDT, CDR2 YYEEEE. The CDR3 has 14 amino acids. Trimming took off 3 bases at V and 4 bases at J, with 11 bases between the two ends. In DNA form, the CDR3 reads TGTGCCAGCAGCTCCCCGGGACTTAAAAACATTCAGTACTTC. Its translation: CASSSPGLKNIQYF.

The rearrangement links TRBV5-1 to TRBJ1-2; TRBD1 aligns across 8 bases. The germline V gene has CDR1 SGHRS and CDR2 YFSETQ. The CDR3 contains 16 residues. V shed 0 bases and J 0 bases; nucleotides not matched to a gene: 4. In DNA form, the CDR3 reads TGCGCCAGCAGCTTGGTACAGGGGGACTCTAACTATGGCTACACCTTC. This gives the protein CASSLVQGDSNYGYTF. Filled out from reference TRBV5-1 and TRBJ1-2, the complete variable domain reads KAGVTQTPRYLIKTRGQQVTLSCSPISGHRSVSWYQQTPGQGLQFLFEYFSETQRNKGNFPGRFSGRQFSNSRSEMNVSTLELGDSALYLCASSLVQGDSNYGYTFGSGTRLTVV.

The chain employs TRBV28 and TRBJ2-7, with D tentatively TRBD1 (5 bases). CDR3 length: 14 residues. Germline V gene lookup returns CDR1 MDHEN and CDR2 SYDVKM. V was clipped by 6 bases and J by 2 bases, with 14 bases between them. The chain's CDR3 is CASSNQGPTYEQYF. CDR3 sequence (DNA): TGTGCCAGCAGCAACCAGGGTCCGACCTACGAGCAGTACTTC.

The V call is TRBV7-6, the J call TRBJ2-7; a weak D match, TRBD1 (6 bases). The CDR3 contains 16 residues. V shed 1 base and J shed 1 base, with 14 bases lying between them. CDR1 SGHVS and CDR2 FNYEAQ come from the germline V gene. The CDR3 sequence is CASSLEAGDNSYEQYF. CDR3 DNA sequence: TGTGCCAGCAGCTTAGAGGCCGGGGACAATTCCTACGAGCAGTACTTC.

The rearrangement uses TRBV23-1 and TRBJ1-4; D may be TRBD1 (6 bases). TRBV23-1 is sorted into the ORF group, with uncertain function. This CDR3 has 16 amino acids. V gave up 2 bases and J gave up 4 bases, with 14 bases separating them. This CDR3 is CASSQTWARGNEKLFF. CDR3 sequence (DNA): TGCGCCAGCAGTCAAACCTGGGCCAGGGGTAATGAAAAACTGTTTTTT.

V gene TRBV21-1 combines with J gene TRBJ1-1. TRBV21-1 is an annotated pseudogene. The CDR3 is 16 residues long. CDR3: CASSKEVGQEVTEAFF. The DNA for the CDR3 is TGTGCCAGCAGCAAAGAGGTTGGGCAGGAGGTCACTGAAGCTTTCTTT.